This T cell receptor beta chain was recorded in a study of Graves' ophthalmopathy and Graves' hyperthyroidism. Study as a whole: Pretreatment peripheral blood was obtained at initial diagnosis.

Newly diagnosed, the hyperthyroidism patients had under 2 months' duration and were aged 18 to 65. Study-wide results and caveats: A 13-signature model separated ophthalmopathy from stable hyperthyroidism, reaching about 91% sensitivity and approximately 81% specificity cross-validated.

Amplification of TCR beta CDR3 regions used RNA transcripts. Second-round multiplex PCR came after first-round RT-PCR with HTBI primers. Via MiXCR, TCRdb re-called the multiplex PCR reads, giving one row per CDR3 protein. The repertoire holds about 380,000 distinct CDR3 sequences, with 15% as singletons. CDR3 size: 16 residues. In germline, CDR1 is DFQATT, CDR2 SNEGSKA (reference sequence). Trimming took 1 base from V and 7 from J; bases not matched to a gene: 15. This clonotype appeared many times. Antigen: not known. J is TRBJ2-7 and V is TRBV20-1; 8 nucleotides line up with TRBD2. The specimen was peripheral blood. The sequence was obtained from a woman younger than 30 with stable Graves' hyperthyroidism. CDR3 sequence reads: CSARALLTGAGGEQYF. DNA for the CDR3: TGCAGTGCTAGAGCCCTCTTGACAGGTGCGGGGGGTGAGCAGTACTTC.